This T cell receptor beta chain was identified during a study of blood T cell repertoires in COVID-19. Study in general: Collection of acute and convalescent COVID-19 samples took place in the United States, Italy and Spain. Sources were T cells, B-cell-depleted T cells, or PBMCs; the material itself was cDNA or gDNA.

As handled by the study authors: Reference gene primer amplification yielded estimated nucleated cell counts. Assay used: immunoSEQ multiplex PCR; TCRdb lists only in-frame clones, some missing. V, J and clone size were drawn from that table, and D and trimming were deduced from the DNA. The sample has some 200,000 clones; around 85% are singletons. The sequenced sample was peripheral blood. This sequence originates from a woman between 65 and 79 years old with COVID-19, enrolled during active disease.

The CDR3 here is CASSFSGRAGTDTQYF. CDR3 in DNA: TGTGCCAGCAGCTTTAGCGGGAGGGCCGGTACAGATACGCAGTATTTT. V usage is TRBV11-2 and J usage is TRBJ2-3, with 11 bases identical to TRBD2. This CDR3 has 16 residues. Trimming took 3 bases from V and 3 from J; bases not matched to a gene: 5. Germline CDR1 reads SGHAT; CDR2 reads FQNNGV.